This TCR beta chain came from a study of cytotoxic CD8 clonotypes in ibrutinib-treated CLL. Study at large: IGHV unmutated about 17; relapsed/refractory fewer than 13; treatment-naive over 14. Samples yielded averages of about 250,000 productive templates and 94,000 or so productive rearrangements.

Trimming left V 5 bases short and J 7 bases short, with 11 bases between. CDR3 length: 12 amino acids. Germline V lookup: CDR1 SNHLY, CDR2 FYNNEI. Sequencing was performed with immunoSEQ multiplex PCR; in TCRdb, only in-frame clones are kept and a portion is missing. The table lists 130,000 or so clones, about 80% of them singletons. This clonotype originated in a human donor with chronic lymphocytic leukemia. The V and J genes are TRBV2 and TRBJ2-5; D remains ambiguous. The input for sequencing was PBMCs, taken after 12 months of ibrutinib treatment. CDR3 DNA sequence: TGTGCCAGCAGTTCAGAATCACCGACCCAGTACTTC. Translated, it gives CASSSESPTQYF.